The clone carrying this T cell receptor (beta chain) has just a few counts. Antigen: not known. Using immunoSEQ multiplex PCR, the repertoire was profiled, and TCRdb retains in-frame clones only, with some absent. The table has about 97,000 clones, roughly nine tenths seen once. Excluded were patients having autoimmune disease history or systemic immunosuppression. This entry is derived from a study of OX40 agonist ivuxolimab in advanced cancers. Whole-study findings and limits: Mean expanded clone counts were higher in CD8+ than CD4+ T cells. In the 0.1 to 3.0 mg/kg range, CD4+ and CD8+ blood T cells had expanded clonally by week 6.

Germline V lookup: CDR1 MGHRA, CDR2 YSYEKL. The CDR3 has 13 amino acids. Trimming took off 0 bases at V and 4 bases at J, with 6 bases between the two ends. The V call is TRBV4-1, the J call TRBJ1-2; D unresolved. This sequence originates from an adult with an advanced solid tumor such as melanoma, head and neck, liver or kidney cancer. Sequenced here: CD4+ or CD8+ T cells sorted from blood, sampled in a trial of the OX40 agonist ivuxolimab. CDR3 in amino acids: CASSQESTYGYTF. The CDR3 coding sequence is TGCGCCAGCAGCCAAGAATCGACCTATGGCTACACCTTC.